The 8 T cell receptor beta chains given below trace back to one sample, sequenced in a study of T-cell reconstitution after alpha-beta-depleted transplantation in children. TCRbeta library preparation incorporated unique molecular identifiers. TCRdb processed the PCR reads anew with MiXCR; each CDR3 protein has one entry. The table has hundreds of thousands of distinct CDR3 sequences, roughly 13% seen once. This specimen was PBMCs, mostly from graft donor cells, taken 360 days after TCRalphabeta/CD19-depleted stem cell transplant. All receptors derive from a male patient younger than 18 who had a stem cell transplant for acute myeloid leukemia, so the T cells may come from the graft donor.

The rearrangement joins TRBV12-5 to TRBJ2-2, with 11 nucleotides matching TRBD1. The CDR3 spans 16 residues. Germline CDR1 is LGHNT and CDR2 is FRNRAP. The V gene end was trimmed by 5 bases and the J gene end by 4 bases; junction bases not matched to a gene: 6. CDR3 in amino acids: CASGVGQGATTGELFF. The CDR3 bases are TGTGCTAGTGGTGTCGGACAGGGGGCGACCACCGGGGAGCTGTTTTTT.

This clonotype came up a few times. The rearrangement uses TRBV11-2 and TRBJ2-7; no firm D call. The CDR3 has 15 amino acids. V lost 5 bases and J lost 1, with 15 bases in between. CDR1 is SGHAT, CDR2 FQNNGV, per germline. The CDR3 loop is CASSLGRPLSYEQYF. For the CDR3, the DNA is TGTGCCAGCAGCCTCGGACGGCCCCTATCCTACGAGCAGTACTTC.

Many counts were recorded for this clonotype. CDR3 DNA: TGCAGTGCTAGCGCTCCGGGACAGCAAGAGACCCAGTACTTC. This encodes CSASAPGQQETQYF. The chain links TRBV20-1 to TRBJ2-5; TRBD1 matches 7 bases. The CDR3 runs 14 residues. V dropped 3 bases and J dropped 2; count of bases not matched to a gene: 6. Germline CDR1 reads DFQATT; CDR2 reads SNEGSKA (reference sequence).

This clonotype was recorded many times. The gene calls are TRBV28 and TRBJ1-1, with no clear D. This CDR3 has 13 amino acids. V was clipped by 0 bases and J by 1 base, with 3 bases between them. Germline CDR1 reads MDHEN; CDR2 reads SYDVKM. The CDR3 loop reads CASSLWENTEAFF. The CDR3 DNA follows: TGTGCCAGCAGTTTATGGGAGAACACTGAAGCTTTCTTT.

This clonotype has a count of ten or more. V and J are TRBV29-1 and TRBJ2-7; the D gene is possibly TRBD1 (5 bases). The CDR3 is 12 residues long. Per germline, CDR1 SQVTM and CDR2 ANQGSEA. The V and J ends lost 4 bases and 6 bases respectively, with 13 bases between them. The CDR3 nucleotides read TGCAGCGTTGCTGCAGGGATGGGCGAGCAGTACTTC. Protein: CSVAAGMGEQYF.

This clonotype was seen only once. V usage is TRBV7-2 and J usage is TRBJ1-3, with 7 bases fitting TRBD1. The trim removed 5 bases at V and 0 bases at J, leaving 16 bases unmatched. This CDR3 is built from 19 residues. Germline loops: CDR1 SGHTA, CDR2 FQGNSA. The DNA of the CDR3 is TGTGCCAGCAGCCAACACGACAGGGCACAAGTCCTCTCTGGAAACACCATATATTTT. Protein sequence: CASSQHDRAQVLSGNTIYF.

V usage is TRBV12-3 or TRBV12-4 and J usage is TRBJ2-1, with D tentatively TRBD1 (6 bases). CDR3 size: 16 residues. Trimming left V 5 bases short and J 0 bases short, with 14 bases between. The CDR3 region is CASSIPQGSSYNEQFF. The CDR3 DNA sequence: TGTGCCAGCAGTATTCCCCAGGGGAGCTCCTACAATGAGCAGTTCTTC.

This clonotype came up a few times. The rearrangement links TRBV12-3 or TRBV12-4 to TRBJ2-3; D tentatively fits TRBD1 or TRBD2 (6 bases each). The V end was cut by 6 bases, the J end by 6 bases, with 22 bases between. This CDR3 has 16 amino acids. CDR3 bases: TGTGCCAGCAGCCCCCCCCGGGGGCTTATAGGGGATACGCAGTATTTT. Translated, it gives CASSPPRGLIGDTQYF.